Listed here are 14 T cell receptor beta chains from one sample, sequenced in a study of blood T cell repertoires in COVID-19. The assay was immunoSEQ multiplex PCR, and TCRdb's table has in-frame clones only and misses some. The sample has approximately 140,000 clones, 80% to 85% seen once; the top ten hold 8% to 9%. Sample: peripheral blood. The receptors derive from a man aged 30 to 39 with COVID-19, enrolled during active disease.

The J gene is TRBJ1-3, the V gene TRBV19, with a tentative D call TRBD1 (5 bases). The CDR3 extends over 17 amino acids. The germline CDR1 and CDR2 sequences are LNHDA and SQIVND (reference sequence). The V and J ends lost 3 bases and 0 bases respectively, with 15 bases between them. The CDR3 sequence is CASSMVFETASGNTIYF. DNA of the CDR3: TGTGCCAGTAGTATGGTCTTCGAGACAGCCTCTGGAAACACCATATATTTT.

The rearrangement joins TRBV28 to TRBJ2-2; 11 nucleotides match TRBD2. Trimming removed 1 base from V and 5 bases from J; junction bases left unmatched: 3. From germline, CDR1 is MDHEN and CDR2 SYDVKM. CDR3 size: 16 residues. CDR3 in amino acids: CASSLYVAGGTGELFF. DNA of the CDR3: TGTGCCAGCAGTTTATATGTAGCGGGAGGGACCGGGGAGCTGTTTTTT.

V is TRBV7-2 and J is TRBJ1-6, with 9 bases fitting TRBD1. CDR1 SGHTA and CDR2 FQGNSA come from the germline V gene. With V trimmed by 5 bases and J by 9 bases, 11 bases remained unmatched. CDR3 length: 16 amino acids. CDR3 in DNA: TGTGCCAGCAGCCCCACAGGGGGCGCGGGTACTTCACCCCTCCACTTT. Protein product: CASSPTGGAGTSPLHF.

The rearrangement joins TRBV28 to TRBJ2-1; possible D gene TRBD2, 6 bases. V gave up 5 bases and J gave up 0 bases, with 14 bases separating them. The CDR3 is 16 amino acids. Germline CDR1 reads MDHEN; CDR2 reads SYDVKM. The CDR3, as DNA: TGTGCCAGCAGTGTGACTAGTCCAAGCTCCTACAATGAGCAGTTCTTC. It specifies CASSVTSPSSYNEQFF.

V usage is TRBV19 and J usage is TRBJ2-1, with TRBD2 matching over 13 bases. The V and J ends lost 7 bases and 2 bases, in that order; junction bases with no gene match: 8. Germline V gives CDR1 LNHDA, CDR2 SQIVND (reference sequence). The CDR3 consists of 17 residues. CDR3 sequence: CASTGGLAGEAYNEQFF. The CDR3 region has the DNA TGTGCCAGTACCGGAGGACTAGCGGGAGAGGCCTACAATGAGCAGTTCTTC.

DNA of the CDR3: TGTGCCAGCAGCGTTGGGACAGGGTACGGCTATGGCTACACCTTC. Translated: CASSVGTGYGYGYTF. This chain uses TRBV11-1 with TRBJ1-2; 9 bases align to TRBD1. CDR1 and CDR2 from the germline V gene are SGHAT and FQDESV (reference sequence). The CDR3 totals 15 residues. Trimming took 5 bases from V and 4 from J; bases not matched to a gene: 8.

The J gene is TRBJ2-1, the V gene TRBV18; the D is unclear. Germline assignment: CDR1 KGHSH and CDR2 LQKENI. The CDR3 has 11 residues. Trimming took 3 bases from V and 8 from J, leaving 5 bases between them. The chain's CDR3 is CASSPSDEQFF. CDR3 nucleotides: TGTGCCAGCTCACCGAGCGATGAGCAGTTCTTC.

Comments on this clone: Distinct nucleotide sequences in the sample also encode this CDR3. CDR3 region: CAISESRGTEAFF. CDR3 sequence (DNA): TGTGCCATCAGTGAGTCGAGAGGCACTGAAGCTTTCTTT. This chain connects TRBV10-3 to TRBJ1-1; D remains unclear. V was clipped by 0 bases and J by 4 bases, with 6 bases between them. The length of the CDR3 is 13 residues. Germline lookup yields CDR1 ENHRY and CDR2 SYGVKD.

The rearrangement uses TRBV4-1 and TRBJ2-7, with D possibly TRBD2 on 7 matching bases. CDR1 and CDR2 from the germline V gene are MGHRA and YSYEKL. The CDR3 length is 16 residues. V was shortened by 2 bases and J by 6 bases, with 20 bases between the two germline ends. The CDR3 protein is CASSQRGAGEWVEQYF. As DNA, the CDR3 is TGCGCCAGCAGCCAACGGGGGGCGGGAGAGTGGGTCGAGCAGTACTTC.

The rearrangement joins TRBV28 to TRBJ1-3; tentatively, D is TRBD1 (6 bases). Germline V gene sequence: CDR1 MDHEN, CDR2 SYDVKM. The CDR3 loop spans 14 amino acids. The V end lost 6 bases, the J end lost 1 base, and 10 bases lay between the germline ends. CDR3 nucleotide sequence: TGTGCCAGCAGAAAACAGGGTTCTGGAAACACCATATATTTT. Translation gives CASRKQGSGNTIYF. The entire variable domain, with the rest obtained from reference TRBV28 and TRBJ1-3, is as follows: DVKVTQSSRYLVKRTGEKVFLECVQDMDHENMFWYRQDPGLGLRLIYFSYDVKMKEKGDIPEGYSVSREKKERFSLILESASTNQTSMYLCASRKQGSGNTIYFGEGSWLTVV.

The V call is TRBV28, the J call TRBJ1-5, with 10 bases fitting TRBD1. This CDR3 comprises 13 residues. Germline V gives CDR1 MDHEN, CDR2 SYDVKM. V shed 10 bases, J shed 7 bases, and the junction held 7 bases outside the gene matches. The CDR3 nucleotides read TGTGCCACTGTGACAGGGGGCGTGCAGCCCCAGCATTTT. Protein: CATVTGGVQPQHF.

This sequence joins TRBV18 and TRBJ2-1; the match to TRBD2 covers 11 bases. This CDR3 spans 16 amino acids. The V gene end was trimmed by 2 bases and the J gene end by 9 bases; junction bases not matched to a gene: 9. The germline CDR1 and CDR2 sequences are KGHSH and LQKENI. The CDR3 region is CASSPFTSGRVGEQFF. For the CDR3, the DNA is TGTGCCAGCTCACCATTTACTAGCGGGAGAGTGGGTGAGCAGTTCTTC.

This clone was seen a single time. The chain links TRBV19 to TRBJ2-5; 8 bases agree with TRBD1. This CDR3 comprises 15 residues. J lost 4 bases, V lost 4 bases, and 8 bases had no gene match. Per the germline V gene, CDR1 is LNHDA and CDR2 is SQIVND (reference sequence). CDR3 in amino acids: CASSKGGTGSETQYF. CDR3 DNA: TGTGCCAGTAGTAAAGGGGGGACAGGATCAGAGACCCAGTACTTC. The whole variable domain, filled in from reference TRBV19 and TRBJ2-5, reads DGGITQSPKYLFRKEGQNVTLSCEQNLNHDAMYWYRQDPGQGLRLIYYSQIVNDFQKGDIAEGYSVSREKKESFPLTVTSAQKNPTAFYLCASSKGGTGSETQYFGPGTRLLVL.

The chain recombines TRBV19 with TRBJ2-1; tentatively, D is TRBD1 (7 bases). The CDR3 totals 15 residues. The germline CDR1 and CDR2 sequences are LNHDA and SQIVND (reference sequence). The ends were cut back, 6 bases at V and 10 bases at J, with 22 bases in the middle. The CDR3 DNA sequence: TGTGCCAGTAGCTGGACAGGAGCCGATCGGGGGGAGCAGTTCTTC. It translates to CASSWTGADRGEQFF.